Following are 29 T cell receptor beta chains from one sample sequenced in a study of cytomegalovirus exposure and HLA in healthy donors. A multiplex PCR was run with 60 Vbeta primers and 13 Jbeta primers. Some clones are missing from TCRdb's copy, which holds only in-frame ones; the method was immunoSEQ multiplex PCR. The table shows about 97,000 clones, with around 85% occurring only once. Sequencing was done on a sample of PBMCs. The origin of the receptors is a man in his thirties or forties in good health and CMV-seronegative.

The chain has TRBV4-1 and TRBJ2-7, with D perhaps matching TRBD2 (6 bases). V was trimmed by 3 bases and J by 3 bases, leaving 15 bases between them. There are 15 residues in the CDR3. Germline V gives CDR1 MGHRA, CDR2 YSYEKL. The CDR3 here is CASSHPLGGYYEQYF. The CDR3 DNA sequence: TGCGCCAGCAGCCACCCTCTTGGGGGGTACTACGAGCAGTACTTC.

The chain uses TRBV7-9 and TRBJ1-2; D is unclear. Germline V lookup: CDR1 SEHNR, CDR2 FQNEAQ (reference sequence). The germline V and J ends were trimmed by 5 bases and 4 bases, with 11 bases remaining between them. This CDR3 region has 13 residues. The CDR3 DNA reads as TGTGCCAGCAGCATGGGAGGTGCCTATGGCTACACCTTC. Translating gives CASSMGGAYGYTF. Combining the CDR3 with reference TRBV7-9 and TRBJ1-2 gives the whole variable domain DTGVSQNPRHKITKRGQNVTFRCDPISEHNRLYWYRQTLGQGPEFLTYFQNEAQLEKSRLLSDRFSAERPKGSFSTLEIQRTEQGDSAMYLCASSMGGAYGYTFGSGTRLTVV.

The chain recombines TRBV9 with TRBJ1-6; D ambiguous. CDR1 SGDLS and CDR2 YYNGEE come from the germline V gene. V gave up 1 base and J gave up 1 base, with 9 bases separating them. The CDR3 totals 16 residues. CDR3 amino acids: CASSVSQRSYNSPLHF. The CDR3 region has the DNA TGTGCCAGCAGCGTATCACAGAGATCCTATAATTCACCCCTCCACTTT.

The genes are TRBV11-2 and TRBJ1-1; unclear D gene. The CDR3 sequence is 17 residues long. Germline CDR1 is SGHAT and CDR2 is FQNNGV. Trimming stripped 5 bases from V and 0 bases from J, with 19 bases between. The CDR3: CASSDFSLTFMNTEAFF. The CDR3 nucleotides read TGTGCCAGCAGCGACTTTTCTCTCACGTTCATGAACACTGAAGCTTTCTTT.

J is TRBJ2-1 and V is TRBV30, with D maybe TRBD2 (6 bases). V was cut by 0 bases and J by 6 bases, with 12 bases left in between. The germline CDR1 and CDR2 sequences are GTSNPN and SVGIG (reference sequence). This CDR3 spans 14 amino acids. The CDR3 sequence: CAWSVRRDVNEQFF. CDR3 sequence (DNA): TGTGCCTGGAGTGTGCGGCGGGACGTCAATGAGCAGTTCTTC.

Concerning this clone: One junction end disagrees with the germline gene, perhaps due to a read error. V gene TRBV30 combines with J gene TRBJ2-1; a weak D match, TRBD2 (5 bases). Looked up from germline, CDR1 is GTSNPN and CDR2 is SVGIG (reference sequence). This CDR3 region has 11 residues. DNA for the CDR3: TGTGCCGGGAGTGTGAGCAATGAGCAGTTCTTC. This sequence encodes CAGSVSNEQFF.

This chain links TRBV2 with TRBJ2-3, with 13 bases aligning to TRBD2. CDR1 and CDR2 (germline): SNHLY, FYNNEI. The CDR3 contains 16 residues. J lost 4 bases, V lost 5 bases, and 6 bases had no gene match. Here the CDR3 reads CASSKLAGGHSDTQYF. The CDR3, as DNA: TGTGCCAGCAGTAAACTAGCGGGGGGGCACTCAGATACGCAGTATTTT.

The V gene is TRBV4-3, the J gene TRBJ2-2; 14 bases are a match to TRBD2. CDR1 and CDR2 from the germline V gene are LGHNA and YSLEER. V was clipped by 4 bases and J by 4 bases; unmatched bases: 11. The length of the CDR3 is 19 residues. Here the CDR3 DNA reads TGCGCCAGCAGCCCTCAGACTAGCGGGAGGGCCTTCTCCACCGGGGAGCTGTTTTTT. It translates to CASSPQTSGRAFSTGELFF.

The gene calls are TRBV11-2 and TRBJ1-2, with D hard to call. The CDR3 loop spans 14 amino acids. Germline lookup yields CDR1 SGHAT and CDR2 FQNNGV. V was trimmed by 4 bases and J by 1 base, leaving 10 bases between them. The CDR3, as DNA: TGTGCCAGCAGCTCACCTACAGTTAACTATGGCTACACCTTC. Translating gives CASSSPTVNYGYTF. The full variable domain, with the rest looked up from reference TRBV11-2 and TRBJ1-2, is EAGVAQSPRYKIIEKRQSVAFWCNPISGHATLYWYQQILGQGPKLLIQFQNNGVVDDSQLPKDRFSAERLKGVDSTLKIQPAKLEDSAVYLCASSSPTVNYGYTFGSGTRLTVV.

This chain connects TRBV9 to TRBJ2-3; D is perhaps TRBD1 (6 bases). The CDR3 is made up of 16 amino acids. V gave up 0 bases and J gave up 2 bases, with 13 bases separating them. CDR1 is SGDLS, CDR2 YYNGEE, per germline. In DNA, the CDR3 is TGTGCCAGCAGCGTAGATTGGGGGCTTGTCACAGATACGCAGTATTTT. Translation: CASSVDWGLVTDTQYF.

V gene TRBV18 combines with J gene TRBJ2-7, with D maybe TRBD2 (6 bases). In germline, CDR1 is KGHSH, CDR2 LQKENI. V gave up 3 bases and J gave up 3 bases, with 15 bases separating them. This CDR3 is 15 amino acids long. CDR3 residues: CASSPDGGGIYEQYF. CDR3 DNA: TGTGCCAGCTCACCGGACGGGGGAGGTATCTACGAGCAGTACTTC.

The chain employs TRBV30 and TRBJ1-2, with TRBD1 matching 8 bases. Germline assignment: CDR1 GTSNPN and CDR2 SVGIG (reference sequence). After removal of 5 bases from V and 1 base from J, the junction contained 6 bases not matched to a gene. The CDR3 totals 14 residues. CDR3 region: CAWDRGNLNYGYTF. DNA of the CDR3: TGTGCCTGGGACAGGGGCAACCTTAACTATGGCTACACCTTC.

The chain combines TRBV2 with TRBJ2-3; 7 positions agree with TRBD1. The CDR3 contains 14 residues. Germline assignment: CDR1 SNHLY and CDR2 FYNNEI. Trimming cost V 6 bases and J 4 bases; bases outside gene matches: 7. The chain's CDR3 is CASSPLGTADTQYF. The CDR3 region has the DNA TGTGCCAGCAGCCCCCTCGGGACAGCAGATACGCAGTATTTT.

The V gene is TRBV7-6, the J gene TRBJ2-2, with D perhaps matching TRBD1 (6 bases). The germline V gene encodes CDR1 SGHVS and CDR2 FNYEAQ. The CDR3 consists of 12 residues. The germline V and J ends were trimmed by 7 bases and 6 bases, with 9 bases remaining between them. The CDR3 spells CASNTGPGELFF. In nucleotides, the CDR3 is TGTGCCAGCAACACAGGGCCCGGGGAGCTGTTTTTT.

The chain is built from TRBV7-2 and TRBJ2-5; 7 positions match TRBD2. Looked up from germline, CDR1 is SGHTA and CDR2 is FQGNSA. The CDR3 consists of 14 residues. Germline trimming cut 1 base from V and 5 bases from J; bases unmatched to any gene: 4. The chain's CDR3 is CASSLEAGLETQYF. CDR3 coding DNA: TGTGCCAGCAGCTTAGAAGCGGGGTTGGAGACCCAGTACTTC.

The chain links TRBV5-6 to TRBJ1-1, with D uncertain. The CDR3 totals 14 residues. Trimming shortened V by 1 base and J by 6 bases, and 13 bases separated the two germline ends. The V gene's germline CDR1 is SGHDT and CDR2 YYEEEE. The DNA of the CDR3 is TGTGCCAGCAGCTTGTTGCCTGGGAGCGCTGAAGCTTTCTTT. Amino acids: CASSLLPGSAEAFF.

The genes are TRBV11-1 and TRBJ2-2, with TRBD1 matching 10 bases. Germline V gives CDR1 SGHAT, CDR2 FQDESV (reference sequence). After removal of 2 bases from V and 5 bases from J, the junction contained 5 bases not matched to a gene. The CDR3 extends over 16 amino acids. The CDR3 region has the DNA TGTGCCAGCAGCTTAACGGGACAGGGGAGGACCGGGGAGCTGTTTTTT. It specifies CASSLTGQGRTGELFF.

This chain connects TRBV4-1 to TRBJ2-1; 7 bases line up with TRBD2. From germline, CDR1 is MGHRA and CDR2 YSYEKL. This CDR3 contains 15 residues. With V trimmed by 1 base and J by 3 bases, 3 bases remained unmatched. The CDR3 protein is CASSQGLADYNEQFF. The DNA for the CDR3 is TGCGCCAGCAGCCAAGGGCTAGCGGACTACAATGAGCAGTTCTTC.

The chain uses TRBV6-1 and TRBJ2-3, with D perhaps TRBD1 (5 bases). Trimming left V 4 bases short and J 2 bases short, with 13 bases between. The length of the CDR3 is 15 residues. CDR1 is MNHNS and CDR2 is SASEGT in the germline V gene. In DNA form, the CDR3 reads TGTGCCAGCAGTGGAACAGGCGCCTACACAGATACGCAGTATTTT. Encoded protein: CASSGTGAYTDTQYF.

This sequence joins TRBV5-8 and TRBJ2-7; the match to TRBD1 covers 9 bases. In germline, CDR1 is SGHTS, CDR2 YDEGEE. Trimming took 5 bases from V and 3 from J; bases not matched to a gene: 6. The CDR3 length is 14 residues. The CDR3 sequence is CASRRPGQGYEQYF. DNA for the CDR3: TGTGCCAGCAGGAGGCCGGGACAGGGCTACGAGCAGTACTTC.

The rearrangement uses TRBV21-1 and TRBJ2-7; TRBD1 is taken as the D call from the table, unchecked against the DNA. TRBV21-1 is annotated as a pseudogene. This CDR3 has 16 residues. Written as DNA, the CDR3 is TGTGCCAGCAGCAAAGTCAACAGGACCCGATCCTACGAGCAGTACTTC. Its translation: CASSKVNRTRSYEQYF.

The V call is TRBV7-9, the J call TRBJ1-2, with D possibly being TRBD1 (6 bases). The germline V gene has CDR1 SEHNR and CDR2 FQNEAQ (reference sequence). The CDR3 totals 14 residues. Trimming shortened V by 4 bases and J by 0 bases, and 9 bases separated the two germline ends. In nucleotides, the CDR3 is TGTGCCAGCAGCTCCCGACAGGCTAACTATGGCTACACCTTC. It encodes CASSSRQANYGYTF.

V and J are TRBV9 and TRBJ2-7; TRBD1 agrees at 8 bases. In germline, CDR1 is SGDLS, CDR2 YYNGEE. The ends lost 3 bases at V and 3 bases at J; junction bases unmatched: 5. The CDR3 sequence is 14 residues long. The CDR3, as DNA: TGTGCCAGCAGCGGAGGACAGGGTGACTACGAGCAGTACTTC. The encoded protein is CASSGGQGDYEQYF.

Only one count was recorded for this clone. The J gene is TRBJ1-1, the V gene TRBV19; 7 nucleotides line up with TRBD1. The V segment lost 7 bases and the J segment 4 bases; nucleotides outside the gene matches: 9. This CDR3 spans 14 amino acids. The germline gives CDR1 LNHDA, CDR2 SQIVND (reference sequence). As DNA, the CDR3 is TGTGCCAGTAACGATAGACAGGGTAGCACTGAAGCTTTCTTT. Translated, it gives CASNDRQGSTEAFF.

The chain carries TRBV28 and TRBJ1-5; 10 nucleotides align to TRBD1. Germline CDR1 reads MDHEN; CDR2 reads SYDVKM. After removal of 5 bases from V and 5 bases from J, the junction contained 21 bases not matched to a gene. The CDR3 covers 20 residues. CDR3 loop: CASSTPGQGLLPYHDQPQHF. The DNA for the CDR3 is TGTGCCAGCAGTACCCCGGGACAGGGGCTACTACCTTACCACGATCAGCCCCAGCATTTT.

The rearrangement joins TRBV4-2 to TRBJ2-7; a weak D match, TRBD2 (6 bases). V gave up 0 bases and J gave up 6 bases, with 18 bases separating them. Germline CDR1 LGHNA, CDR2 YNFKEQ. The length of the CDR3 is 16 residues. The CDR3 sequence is CASSQDSGELFSEQYF. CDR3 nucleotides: TGTGCCAGCAGCCAAGATTCGGGGGAGCTATTCTCCGAGCAGTACTTC.

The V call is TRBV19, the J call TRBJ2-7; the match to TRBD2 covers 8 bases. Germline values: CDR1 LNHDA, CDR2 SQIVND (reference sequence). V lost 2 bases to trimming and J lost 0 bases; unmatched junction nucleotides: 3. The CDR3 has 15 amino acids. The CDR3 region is CASSIISGSSYEQYF. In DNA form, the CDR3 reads TGTGCCAGTAGTATAATAAGCGGGAGCTCCTACGAGCAGTACTTC.

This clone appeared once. CDR3 sequence: CASSRALAGAGNQPQHF. The CDR3 coding sequence is TGTGCCAGCAGCCGCGCTTTGGCAGGGGCGGGCAATCAGCCCCAGCATTTT. The chain employs TRBV16 and TRBJ1-5; D is perhaps TRBD1 (6 bases). The V gene lost 4 bases and the J gene lost 2 bases, with 18 bases spanning the gap. Looked up from germline, CDR1 is KGHSY and CDR2 is FQNENV. CDR3 length: 17 amino acids.

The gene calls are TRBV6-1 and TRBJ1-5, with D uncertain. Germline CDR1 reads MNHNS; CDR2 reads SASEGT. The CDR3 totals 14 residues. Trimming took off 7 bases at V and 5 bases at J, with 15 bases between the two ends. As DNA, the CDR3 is TGTGCCAGCATCCAATCACGCGGGGATCAGCCCCAGCATTTT. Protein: CASIQSRGDQPQHF.